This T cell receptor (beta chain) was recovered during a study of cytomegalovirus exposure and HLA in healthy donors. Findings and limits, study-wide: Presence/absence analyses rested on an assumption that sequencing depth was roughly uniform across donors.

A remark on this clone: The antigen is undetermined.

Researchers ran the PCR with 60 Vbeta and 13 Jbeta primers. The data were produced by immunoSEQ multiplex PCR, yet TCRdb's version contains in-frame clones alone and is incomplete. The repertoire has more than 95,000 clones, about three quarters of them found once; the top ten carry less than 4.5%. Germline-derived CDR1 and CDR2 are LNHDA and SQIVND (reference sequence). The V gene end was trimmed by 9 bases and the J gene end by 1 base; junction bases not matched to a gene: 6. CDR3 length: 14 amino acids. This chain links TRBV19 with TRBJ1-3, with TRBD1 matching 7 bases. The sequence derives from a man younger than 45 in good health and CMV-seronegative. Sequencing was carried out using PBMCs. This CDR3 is CASTPTGSGNTIYF. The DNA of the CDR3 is TGTGCCAGCACTCCGACAGGGTCTGGAAACACCATATATTTT.